The 21 T cell receptor beta chains reported below all come from one sample, sequenced in a study of memory CD4+ T cells and cytomegalovirus serostatus. The repertoire was sequenced with immunoSEQ multiplex PCR; TCRdb's copy has only in-frame clones and lacks some. The table shows 50,000 or so clones, with 82% occurring only once. Single viable CD3+CD4+CD8-CD45RO+ cells were sorted as the memory CD4+ T cells. Sequencing used memory CD4+ T cells from blood. The receptors shown here come from an adult in good health and CMV-seronegative.

V and J are TRBV7-2 and TRBJ2-5, with 11 positions matching TRBD2. The CDR3 length is 16 residues. V gave up 5 bases and J gave up 5 bases; unmatched junction bases: 10. The V gene's germline CDR1 is SGHTA and CDR2 FQGNSA. Written as DNA, the CDR3 is TGTGCCAGCAGCAAACATAGCGGGGGGGCCGAGGAGACCCAGTACTTC. As protein: CASSKHSGGAEETQYF.

The chain links TRBV19 to TRBJ1-3, with 7 bases fitting TRBD1. CDR3 size: 15 residues. V shed 5 bases, J shed 4 bases, and the junction held 8 bases outside the gene matches. The germline CDR1 and CDR2 sequences are LNHDA and SQIVND (reference sequence). The CDR3 coding sequence is TGTGCCAGTAGTCCTCGACAGGGTTCAGGAAACACCATATATTTT. Protein sequence: CASSPRQGSGNTIYF. The full variable domain, rest sourced from reference TRBV19 and TRBJ1-3, is DGGITQSPKYLFRKEGQNVTLSCEQNLNHDAMYWYRQDPGQGLRLIYYSQIVNDFQKGDIAEGYSVSREKKESFPLTVTSAQKNPTAFYLCASSPRQGSGNTIYFGEGSWLTVV.

The chain recombines TRBV5-1 with TRBJ1-4; no clear D gene. Germline CDR1 is SGHRS and CDR2 is YFSETQ. CDR3 length: 13 residues. V shed 5 bases and J shed 5 bases, with 10 bases lying between them. The CDR3 DNA follows: TGCGCCAGCAGGTGGAGGGAGAATGAAAAACTGTTTTTT. Translated, it gives CASRWRENEKLFF.

The chain carries TRBV6-6 and TRBJ1-2, with unresolved D. Germline-derived CDR1 and CDR2 are MNHNY and SVGAGI (reference sequence). The CDR3 has 13 residues. Trimming pared 2 bases from V and 8 bases from J, leaving 12 bases between. CDR3 nucleotide sequence: TGTGCCAGCAGTTACGAGGCCAGTCAGGGCTACACCTTC. Amino acid sequence: CASSYEASQGYTF.

The chain is built from TRBV6-1 and TRBJ1-5, with a tentative D call TRBD1 (6 bases). The CDR3 consists of 14 residues. CDR1 is MNHNS and CDR2 is SASEGT in the germline V gene. V shed 6 bases and J shed 5 bases, with 14 bases lying between them. In DNA form, the CDR3 reads TGTGCCAGCAGACCTTACAGGGAGGATCAGCCCCAGCATTTT. The encoded protein is CASRPYREDQPQHF.

The chain uses TRBV28 and TRBJ1-2; D is ambiguous. CDR1 and CDR2 from the germline V gene are MDHEN and SYDVKM. The V end was cut by 6 bases, the J end by 11 bases, with 13 bases between. The CDR3 consists of 11 residues. CDR3 in DNA: TGTGCCAGCAGAAAAACGGTTACTTACACCTTC. It translates to CASRKTVTYTF.

The chain couples TRBV14 to TRBJ2-2; D is unclear. The ends were cut back, 1 base at V and 3 bases at J, with 6 bases in the middle. Per germline, CDR1 SGHDN and CDR2 FVKESK. The CDR3 is made up of 14 amino acids. The CDR3 protein is CASSQVVDTGELFF. CDR3 sequence (DNA): TGTGCCAGCAGCCAAGTTGTGGACACCGGGGAGCTGTTTTTT.

The V and J genes are TRBV7-2 and TRBJ2-7; 11 bases map to TRBD1. CDR3 length equals 16 residues. Per the germline V gene, CDR1 is SGHTA and CDR2 is FQGNSA. V trimming: 5 bases; J trimming: 3 bases; junction bases outside the gene matches: 9. CDR3 sequence reads: CASSPNPGQGGYEQYF. The CDR3 region has the DNA TGTGCCAGCAGCCCCAACCCGGGACAGGGGGGCTACGAGCAGTACTTC.

This clone appeared once. V and J are TRBV28 and TRBJ2-5; 7 nucleotides line up with TRBD1. V gave up 7 bases and J gave up 5 bases; unmatched junction bases: 13. The CDR3 consists of 15 residues. CDR1 is MDHEN, CDR2 SYDVKM, per germline. DNA of the CDR3: TGTGCCAGCAAGGAAGTTGACAGGGCCTGGGAGACCCAGTACTTC. Its translation is CASKEVDRAWETQYF. Using reference TRBV28 and TRBJ2-5 for the parts outside the CDR3, the full variable domain is DVKVTQSSRYLVKRTGEKVFLECVQDMDHENMFWYRQDPGLGLRLIYFSYDVKMKEKGDIPEGYSVSREKKERFSLILESASTNQTSMYLCASKEVDRAWETQYFGPGTRLLVL.

In DNA form, the CDR3 reads TGTGCCAGCAGCTTAGAAGGCGGGAACAACTACGAGCAGTACTTC. It yields the protein CASSLEGGNNYEQYF. The V gene is TRBV11-2, the J gene TRBJ2-7, with TRBD2 as a possible D gene (6 bases). Germline lookup yields CDR1 SGHAT and CDR2 FQNNGV. CDR3 size: 15 residues. V was clipped by 0 bases and J by 3 bases, with 12 bases between them.

This chain uses TRBV30 with TRBJ2-1; D is unresolved. V was pared by 5 bases and J by 8 bases, with 16 bases between. Germline V CDR1 and CDR2: GTSNPN, SVGIG (reference sequence). The CDR3 totals 13 residues. This CDR3 is CAWSPVGNYEQFF. DNA of the CDR3: TGTGCCTGGTCCCCGGTCGGCAATTATGAGCAGTTCTTC.

This clone was detected once. The CDR3 reads CASRNPGQGSSETQYF. The DNA of the CDR3 is TGTGCCAGCAGAAACCCGGGACAGGGATCCTCGGAGACCCAGTACTTC. This rearrangement joins TRBV28 to TRBJ2-5, with 9 bases fitting TRBD1. Germline CDR1 and CDR2: MDHEN and SYDVKM. Trimming at V came to 6 bases and at J to 5 bases, leaving 13 bases not matched to a gene. The CDR3 runs 16 residues.

The V and J genes are TRBV28 and TRBJ1-4; D is uncertain. Trimming removed 8 bases at V and 8 bases at J, with 6 bases between. Germline lookup yields CDR1 MDHEN and CDR2 SYDVKM. CDR3 length: 10 amino acids. The CDR3 region has the DNA TGTGCCAGCGGGTGGGAAAAACTGTTTTTT. Protein product: CASGWEKLFF.

The chain joins TRBV10-3 to TRBJ2-2, with 8 bases matching TRBD1. Germline-derived CDR1 and CDR2 are ENHRY and SYGVKD. The CDR3 totals 15 residues. V was clipped by 3 bases and J by 9 bases; unmatched bases: 9. CDR3 DNA: TGTGCCATCAGTGACCAGAATGGACAGGGTAGGGAGCTGTTTTTT. Amino acids: CAISDQNGQGRELFF.

In DNA form, the CDR3 reads TGTGCCAGCAGCCAGCGGGGGATTTTTTCACCCCTCCACTTT. Its protein product is CASSQRGIFSPLHF. The rearrangement joins TRBV14 to TRBJ1-6; maybe TRBD1 (5 bases). The CDR3 loop spans 14 amino acids. Germline CDR1 is SGHDN and CDR2 is FVKESK. V dropped 3 bases and J dropped 9 bases, with 12 bases sitting between them.

The rearrangement links TRBV7-2 to TRBJ1-1, with D maybe TRBD1 (5 bases). Germline CDR1 is SGHTA and CDR2 is FQGNSA. Trimming stripped 1 base from V and 8 bases from J, with 11 bases between. There are 13 residues in the CDR3. CDR3 in amino acids: CASSLGDFREAFF. The CDR3 DNA follows: TGTGCCAGCAGCTTAGGGGACTTCCGGGAAGCTTTCTTT.

This clone was seen only once. V and J are TRBV28 and TRBJ1-2; weak D call: TRBD1 (5 bases). CDR3 length: 12 residues. Germline CDR1 is MDHEN and CDR2 is SYDVKM. Trimming shortened V by 5 bases and J by 6 bases, and 10 bases separated the two germline ends. CDR3 amino acids: CASSTGSNGYTF. CDR3 DNA: TGTGCCAGCAGTACAGGTTCGAATGGCTACACCTTC.

The chain uses TRBV11-3 and TRBJ2-2; no firm D call. Germline V lookup: CDR1 SGHNT, CDR2 YENEEA. The CDR3 is made up of 15 amino acids. V was trimmed by 1 base and J by 3 bases, leaving 9 bases between them. CDR3 in amino acids: CASSLVTADTGELFF. In nucleotides, the CDR3 is TGTGCCAGCAGCTTAGTGACGGCGGACACCGGGGAGCTGTTTTTT.

The chain recombines TRBV7-8 with TRBJ1-2; TRBD1 matches 9 bases. Trimming took 5 bases from V and 7 from J; bases not matched to a gene: 8. CDR3 length equals 14 residues. CDR1 is SGHVS and CDR2 is FQNEAQ in the germline V gene. In nucleotides, the CDR3 is TGTGCCAGCAGCGGCCTGGGACAGGGTGTTGGCTACACCTTC. It yields the protein CASSGLGQGVGYTF.

The J gene is TRBJ2-1, the V gene TRBV5-4; tentatively, D is TRBD2 (5 bases). CDR1 and CDR2 from the germline V gene are SGHNT and YYREEE (reference sequence). V shed 2 bases and J shed 7 bases, with 16 bases lying between them. The CDR3 has 15 residues. The CDR3 DNA reads as TGTGCCAGCAGCTTTGGCGGGCGGATTGGAAATGAGCAGTTCTTC. Its protein is CASSFGGRIGNEQFF.

This chain joins TRBV7-9 and TRBJ2-3; D is possibly TRBD1 (6 bases). V was cut by 2 bases and J by 2 bases, with 11 bases left in between. The CDR3 contains 15 residues. The germline CDR1 and CDR2 sequences are SEHNR and FQNEAQ (reference sequence). The CDR3: CASSLRGTTTDTQYF. The CDR3 nucleotides are TGTGCCAGCAGCTTAAGGGGGACCACCACAGATACGCAGTATTTT.